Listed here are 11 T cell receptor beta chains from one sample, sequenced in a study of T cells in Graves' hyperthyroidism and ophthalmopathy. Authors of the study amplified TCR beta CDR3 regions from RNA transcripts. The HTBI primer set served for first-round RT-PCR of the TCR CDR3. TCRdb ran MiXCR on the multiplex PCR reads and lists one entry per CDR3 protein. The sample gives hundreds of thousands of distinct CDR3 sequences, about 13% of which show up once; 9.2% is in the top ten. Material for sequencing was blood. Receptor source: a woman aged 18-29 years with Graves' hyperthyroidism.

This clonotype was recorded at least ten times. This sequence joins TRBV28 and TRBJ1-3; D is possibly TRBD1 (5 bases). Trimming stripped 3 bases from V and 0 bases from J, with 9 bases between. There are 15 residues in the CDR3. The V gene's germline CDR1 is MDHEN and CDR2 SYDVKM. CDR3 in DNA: TGTGCCAGCAGTTTGGACAAAAGCTCTGGAAACACCATATATTTT. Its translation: CASSLDKSSGNTIYF.

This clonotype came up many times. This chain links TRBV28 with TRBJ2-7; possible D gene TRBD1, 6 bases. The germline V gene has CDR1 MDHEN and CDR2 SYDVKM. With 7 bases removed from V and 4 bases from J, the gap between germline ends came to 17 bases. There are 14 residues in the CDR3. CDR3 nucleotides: TGTGCCAGCAACTATGGACAGAGCGGATACGAGCAGTACTTC. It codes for CASNYGQSGYEQYF.

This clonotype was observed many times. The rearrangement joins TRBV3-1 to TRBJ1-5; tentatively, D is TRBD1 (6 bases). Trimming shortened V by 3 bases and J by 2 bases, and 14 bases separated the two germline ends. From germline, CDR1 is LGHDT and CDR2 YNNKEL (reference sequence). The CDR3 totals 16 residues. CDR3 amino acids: CASSQHGGEGNQPQHF. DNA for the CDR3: TGTGCCAGCAGCCAGCACGGGGGCGAAGGCAATCAGCCCCAGCATTTT.

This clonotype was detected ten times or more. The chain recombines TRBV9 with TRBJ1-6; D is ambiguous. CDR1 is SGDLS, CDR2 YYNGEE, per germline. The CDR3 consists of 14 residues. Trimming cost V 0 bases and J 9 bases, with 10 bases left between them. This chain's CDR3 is CASSVGQETSPLHF. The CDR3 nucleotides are TGTGCCAGCAGCGTAGGTCAGGAGACTTCACCCCTCCACTTT.

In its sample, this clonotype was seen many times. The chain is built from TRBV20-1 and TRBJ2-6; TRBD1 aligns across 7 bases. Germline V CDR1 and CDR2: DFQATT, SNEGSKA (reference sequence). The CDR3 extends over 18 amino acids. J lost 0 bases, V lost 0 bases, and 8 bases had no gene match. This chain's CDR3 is CSAREGGRGSSGANVLTF. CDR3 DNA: TGCAGTGCTAGAGAAGGGGGCAGGGGAAGCTCTGGGGCCAACGTCCTGACTTTC.

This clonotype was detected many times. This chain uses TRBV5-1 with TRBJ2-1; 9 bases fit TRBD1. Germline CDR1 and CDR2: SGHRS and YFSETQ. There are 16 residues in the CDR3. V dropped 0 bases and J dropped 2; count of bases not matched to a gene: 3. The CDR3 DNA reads TGCGCCAGCAGCTTGGCTGGGACAGGGACCTACAATGAGCAGTTCTTC. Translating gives CASSLAGTGTYNEQFF.

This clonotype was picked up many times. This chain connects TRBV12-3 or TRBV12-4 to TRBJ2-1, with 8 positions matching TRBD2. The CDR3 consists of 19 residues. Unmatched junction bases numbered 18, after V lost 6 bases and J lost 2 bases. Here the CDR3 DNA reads TGTGCCAGCAGCCCCGTGGAACCGTGGACTAGCCGTACCTACAATGAGCAGTTCTTC. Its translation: CASSPVEPWTSRTYNEQFF.

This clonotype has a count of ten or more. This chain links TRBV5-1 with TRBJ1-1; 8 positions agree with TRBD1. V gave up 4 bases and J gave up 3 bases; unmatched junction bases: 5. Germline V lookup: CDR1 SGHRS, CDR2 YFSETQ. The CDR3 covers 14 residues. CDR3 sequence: CASSMTGDYTEAFF. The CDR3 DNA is TGCGCCAGCAGCATGACAGGGGACTACACTGAAGCTTTCTTT.

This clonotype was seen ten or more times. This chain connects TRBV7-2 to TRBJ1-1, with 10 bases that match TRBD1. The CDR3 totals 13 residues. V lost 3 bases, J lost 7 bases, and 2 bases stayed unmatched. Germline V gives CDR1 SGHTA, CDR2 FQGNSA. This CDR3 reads CASSLGQGLEAFF. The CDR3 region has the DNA TGTGCCAGCAGCTTGGGACAGGGGCTTGAAGCTTTCTTT.

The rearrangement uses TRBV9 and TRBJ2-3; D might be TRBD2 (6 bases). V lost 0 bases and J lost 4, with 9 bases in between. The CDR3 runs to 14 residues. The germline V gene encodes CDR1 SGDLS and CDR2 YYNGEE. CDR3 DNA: TGTGCCAGCAGCGTAGGGGGACTCGCAGATACGCAGTATTTT. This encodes CASSVGGLADTQYF.

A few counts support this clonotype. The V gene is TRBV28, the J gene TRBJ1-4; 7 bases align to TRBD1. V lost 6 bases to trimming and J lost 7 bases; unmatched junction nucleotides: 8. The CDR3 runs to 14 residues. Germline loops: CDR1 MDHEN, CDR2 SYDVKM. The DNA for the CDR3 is TGTGCCAGCAGCCGAGGGGGGACAGCTGAAAAACTGTTTTTT. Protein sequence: CASSRGGTAEKLFF.